The present T cell receptor beta chain was sequenced within a study of spatial heterogeneity in lung cancer. Across the whole study: Sequencing was performed on follow-up PBMC samples when available, collected at a median of approximately two years after resection.

To note about this clonotype: Since it is a stray read in a library aimed at alpha chains, this beta chain has a size that is not meaningful.

Time point reported: blood at routine non-recurrence follow-up after resection. Unsorted whole RNA samples from tumor, nontumor lung or frozen PBMC were sequenced. TCR cDNA molecules each had a unique molecular identifier. MiXCR, run by TCRdb on the 5' RACE reads, gives a single entry per CDR3 protein. The repertoire holds fewer than 3,000 distinct CDR3 sequences, less than 30% seen once, with about 27% in the top ten. This CDR3 has 13 residues. The origin of this receptor is a male donor with early-stage non-small cell lung cancer. The material sequenced was PBMCs, taken at follow-up. V is TRBV21-1 and J is TRBJ2-3; no check of the table's D call, TRBD1, against the DNA was made. TRBV21-1 is listed as a pseudogene. CDR3 nucleotides: TGTGCCAGCAGCGCAACAGGGGCCGATACGCAGTATTTT. Its translation: CASSATGADTQYF.